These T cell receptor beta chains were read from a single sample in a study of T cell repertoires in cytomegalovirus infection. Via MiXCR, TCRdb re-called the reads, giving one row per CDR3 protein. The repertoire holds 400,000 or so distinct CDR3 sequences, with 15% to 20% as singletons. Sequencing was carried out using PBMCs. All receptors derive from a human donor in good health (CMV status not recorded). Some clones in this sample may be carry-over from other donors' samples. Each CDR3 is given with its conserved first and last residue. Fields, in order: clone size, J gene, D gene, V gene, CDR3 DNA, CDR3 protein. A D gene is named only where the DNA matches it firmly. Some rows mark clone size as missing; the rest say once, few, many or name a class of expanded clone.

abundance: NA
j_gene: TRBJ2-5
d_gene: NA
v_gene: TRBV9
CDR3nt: TGTGCCAGCAGCGTAGAGGCTCACCAAGAGACCCAGTACTTC
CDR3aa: CASSVEAHQETQYF

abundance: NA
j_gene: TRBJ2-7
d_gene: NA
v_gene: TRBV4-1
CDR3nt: TGCGCCAGCAGCCAGTTCGACAGGTCAGGCTACGAGCAGTACTTC
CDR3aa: CASSQFDRSGYEQYF

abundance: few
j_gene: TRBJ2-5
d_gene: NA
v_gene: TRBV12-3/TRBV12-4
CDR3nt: TGTGCCAGCAGTGCTTTCCGGGGGGAGACCCAGTACTTC
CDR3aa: CASSAFRGETQYF

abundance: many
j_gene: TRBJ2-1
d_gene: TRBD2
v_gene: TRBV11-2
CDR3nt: TGTGCCAGCAGTTCCTTTCTGGCTAGCGGGAGGGCGGATGAGCAGTTCTTC
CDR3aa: CASSSFLASGRADEQFF

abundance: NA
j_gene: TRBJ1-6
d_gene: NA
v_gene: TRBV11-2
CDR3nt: TGTGCCAGCAGCTTCCTACATGGGGGCGACTATTCACCCCTCCACTTT
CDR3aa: CASSFLHGGDYSPLHF

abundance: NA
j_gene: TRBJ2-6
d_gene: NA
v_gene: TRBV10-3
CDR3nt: TGTGCCATCAGTGAGATTAGCTCTGGGGCCAACGTCCTGACTTTC
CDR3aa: CAISEISSGANVLTF

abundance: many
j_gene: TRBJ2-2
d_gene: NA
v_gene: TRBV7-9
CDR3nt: TGTGCCAGCAGCTTAGCGGGACCAAACACCGGGGAGCTGTTTTTT
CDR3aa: CASSLAGPNTGELFF

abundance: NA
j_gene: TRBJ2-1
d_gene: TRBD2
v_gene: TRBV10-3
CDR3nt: TGTGCCATCAGTACTTCTAGCGGGAGGCCCCCCAATGAGCAGTTCTTC
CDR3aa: CAISTSSGRPPNEQFF

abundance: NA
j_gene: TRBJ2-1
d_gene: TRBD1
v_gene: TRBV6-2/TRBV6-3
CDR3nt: TGTGCCAGCACCCGCGGCGGGACAGGCGGACGGGGTGAGCAGTTCTTC
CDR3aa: CASTRGGTGGRGEQFF

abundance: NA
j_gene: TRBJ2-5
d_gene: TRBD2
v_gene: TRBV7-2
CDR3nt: TGTGCCAGCAGCTGGACTAGCGGGGGGGGGGCAGAGACCCAGTACTTC
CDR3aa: CASSWTSGGGAETQYF

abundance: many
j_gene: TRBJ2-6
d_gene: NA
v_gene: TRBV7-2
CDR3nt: TGTGCCAGCAGCTTCCCGGGTATCTCTGGGGCCAACGTCCTGACTTTC
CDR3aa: CASSFPGISGANVLTF

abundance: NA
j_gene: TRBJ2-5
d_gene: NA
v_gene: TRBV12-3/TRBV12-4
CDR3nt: TGTGCCAGCAGTTTAAACCCTCTAGTAGGAGAGACCCAGTACTTC
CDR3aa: CASSLNPLVGETQYF